Listed below are T cell receptor beta chains from one sample, sequenced in a study of blood T cell repertoires in COVID-19. Profiled with immunoSEQ multiplex PCR; TCRdb holds only in-frame clones, not every one. The sample carries roughly 360,000 clones, roughly four fifths recorded once. The specimen was PBMCs or T cells enriched from blood (not recorded which). These receptor sequences come from a woman aged 45-59 years who had recovered from COVID-19. Each CDR3 is given with its conserved first and last residue. A D gene is named only where the DNA matches it firmly. Clone size appears in some rows only: once, few, many, or a class for an expanded clone.

v_call: TRBV14; d_call: NA; j_call: TRBJ2-7; clone_size: NA; cdr3_nt: TGTGCCAGCAGCCCGCGGATGGCCTACGAGCAGTACTTC; cdr3_aa: CASSPRMAYEQYF
v_call: TRBV6-5; d_call: NA; j_call: TRBJ2-7; clone_size: NA; cdr3_nt: TGTGCCAGCAGTCGACTGGGTCCTACGGAGCAGTACTTC; cdr3_aa: CASSRLGPTEQYF
v_call: TRBV3-1/TRBV3-2; d_call: TRBD1; j_call: TRBJ1-1; clone_size: NA; cdr3_nt: TGTGCCAGCAGCCCGACAGGGGCTGGGGACACTGAAGCTTTCTTT; cdr3_aa: CASSPTGAGDTEAFF
v_call: TRBV7-3; d_call: TRBD2; j_call: TRBJ2-4; clone_size: NA; cdr3_nt: TGTGCCAGCCAACTAGCGGAGCCCCTAGCCAAAAACATTCAGTACTTC; cdr3_aa: CASQLAEPLAKNIQYF
v_call: TRBV6-2/TRBV6-3; d_call: NA; j_call: TRBJ1-5; clone_size: NA; cdr3_nt: TGTGCCAGCAGTCACCCAAGCGACAGGCAAAATCAGCCCCAGCATTTT; cdr3_aa: CASSHPSDRQNQPQHF
v_call: TRBV28; d_call: NA; j_call: TRBJ1-1; clone_size: NA; cdr3_nt: TGTGCCAGCAGCGGCGGGGGGTATAGGGAAGCTTTCTTT; cdr3_aa: CASSGGGYREAFF
v_call: TRBV19; d_call: TRBD2; j_call: TRBJ2-4; clone_size: NA; cdr3_nt: TGTGCCAGTAGTATCAACGGGGAGGGCAGAGCATACATTCAGTACTTC; cdr3_aa: CASSINGEGRAYIQYF
v_call: TRBV30; d_call: NA; j_call: TRBJ1-2; clone_size: NA; cdr3_nt: TGTGCCTGGAGTAGGTTGGAGGGAAACTATGGCTACACCTTC; cdr3_aa: CAWSRLEGNYGYTF
v_call: TRBV30; d_call: NA; j_call: TRBJ1-1; clone_size: NA; cdr3_nt: TGTGCCTGGACCCAGCGGAGGAACACTGAAGCTTTCTTT; cdr3_aa: CAWTQRRNTEAFF
v_call: TRBV23-1; d_call: TRBD1; j_call: TRBJ1-2; clone_size: NA; cdr3_nt: TGCGCCAGCAGGGTTAAGACAGGGTTAAACTATGGCTACACCTTC; cdr3_aa: CASRVKTGLNYGYTF
v_call: TRBV5-1; d_call: NA; j_call: TRBJ2-1; clone_size: once; cdr3_nt: TGCGCCAGCAGCTCGCAGAGGCGCTCCTACAATGAGCAGTTCTTC; cdr3_aa: CASSSQRRSYNEQFF
v_call: TRBV7-8; d_call: TRBD2; j_call: TRBJ2-7; clone_size: NA; cdr3_nt: TGTGCCTCCGGGGCGGGAGGGCGGTACGAGCAGTACTTC; cdr3_aa: CASGAGGRYEQYF
v_call: TRBV20-1; d_call: NA; j_call: TRBJ1-1; clone_size: NA; cdr3_nt: TGCAGTGCTAGTCGTGGGGGGGAAGCTTTCTTT; cdr3_aa: CSASRGGEAFF
v_call: TRBV6-5; d_call: NA; j_call: TRBJ1-4; clone_size: NA; cdr3_nt: TGTGCCAGCAGTTACTCTTCCGGTGCCTTAGGGGAACTGTTTTTT; cdr3_aa: CASSYSSGALGELFF
v_call: TRBV15; d_call: NA; j_call: TRBJ1-2; clone_size: NA; cdr3_nt: TGTGCCACCAGCAGAGATGTGGCGGGAAGCCGAGGCTACACCTTC; cdr3_aa: CATSRDVAGSRGYTF
v_call: TRBV19; d_call: TRBD1; j_call: TRBJ1-1; clone_size: NA; cdr3_nt: TGTGCCAGTAGTGGATACAGGGGAAGAAGCACTGAAGCTTTCTTT; cdr3_aa: CASSGYRGRSTEAFF
v_call: TRBV4-1; d_call: TRBD1; j_call: TRBJ1-6; clone_size: NA; cdr3_nt: TGCGCCAGCAAAGGACAGGCTAATTCACCCCTCCACTTT; cdr3_aa: CASKGQANSPLHF
v_call: TRBV30; d_call: NA; j_call: TRBJ2-3; clone_size: NA; cdr3_nt: TGTGCCTGGAGTGTGGGACTCCGACGGGCGACAGATACGCAGTATTTT; cdr3_aa: CAWSVGLRRATDTQYF
v_call: TRBV2; d_call: NA; j_call: TRBJ1-1; clone_size: NA; cdr3_nt: TGTGCCAGCAGGATCGTACAGGGTTGGAACACTGAAGCTTTCTTT; cdr3_aa: CASRIVQGWNTEAFF
v_call: TRBV29-1; d_call: NA; j_call: TRBJ1-1; clone_size: NA; cdr3_nt: TGCAGCGTTGCAGGGGCCAGCTCAATGAACACTGAAGCTTTCTTT; cdr3_aa: CSVAGASSMNTEAFF
v_call: TRBV27; d_call: NA; j_call: TRBJ2-1; clone_size: NA; cdr3_nt: TGTGCCAGCAGTTTTCTCCCCCCGGAGGGGATGGGCAATGAGCAGTTCTTC; cdr3_aa: CASSFLPPEGMGNEQFF
v_call: TRBV7-9; d_call: NA; j_call: TRBJ1-5; clone_size: NA; cdr3_nt: TGTGCCAGCAGCCGGGACAATAGCAATCAGCCCCAGCATTTT; cdr3_aa: CASSRDNSNQPQHF
v_call: TRBV29-1; d_call: TRBD1; j_call: TRBJ1-5; clone_size: once; cdr3_nt: TGCAGCGTCGAGACAGGGGTCAATCAGCCCCAGCATTTT; cdr3_aa: CSVETGVNQPQHF
v_call: TRBV19; d_call: NA; j_call: TRBJ1-2; clone_size: once; cdr3_nt: TGTGCCAGCAACGAAGGGTCGGGAGGGAAAACTATCGGCTACACCTTC; cdr3_aa: CASNEGSGGKTIGYTF
v_call: TRBV5-6; d_call: TRBD1; j_call: TRBJ1-2; clone_size: NA; cdr3_nt: TGTGCCAGCAGCTTTACTGGGGACAGTCAAGCGTTTTATGGCTACACCTTC; cdr3_aa: CASSFTGDSQAFYGYTF
v_call: TRBV5-1; d_call: TRBD2; j_call: TRBJ2-5; clone_size: NA; cdr3_nt: TGCGCCAGCACCCGAAGCGGGGGGGCGTCCGAGACCCAGTACTTC; cdr3_aa: CASTRSGGASETQYF
v_call: TRBV5-1; d_call: NA; j_call: TRBJ1-4; clone_size: NA; cdr3_nt: TGCGCCAGCAGCTTGGCAGGGGTTGATAATGAAAAACTGTTTTTT; cdr3_aa: CASSLAGVDNEKLFF
v_call: TRBV11-3; d_call: NA; j_call: TRBJ2-7; clone_size: NA; cdr3_nt: TGTGCCAGCAGCTTAGGAGGGGGACCCTCCTACGAGCAGTACTTC; cdr3_aa: CASSLGGGPSYEQYF
v_call: TRBV4-1; d_call: TRBD1; j_call: TRBJ1-1; clone_size: NA; cdr3_nt: TGCGCCAGCAGCCAAGGGGTCGGACAGGGGAACACTGAAGCTTTCTTT; cdr3_aa: CASSQGVGQGNTEAFF
v_call: TRBV6-5; d_call: NA; j_call: TRBJ1-6; clone_size: NA; cdr3_nt: TGTGCCAGCAGTTACAACCCGGACAGTTCGGGTTCACCCCTCCACTTT; cdr3_aa: CASSYNPDSSGSPLHF
v_call: TRBV15; d_call: NA; j_call: TRBJ2-2; clone_size: NA; cdr3_nt: TGTGCCACCAGCAGAGAAGGGGGGGCGGGCACCGGGGAGCTGTTTTTT; cdr3_aa: CATSREGGAGTGELFF
v_call: TRBV23-1; d_call: NA; j_call: TRBJ1-2; clone_size: NA; cdr3_nt: TGCGCCAGCAGTCAATCATGTATGTTCTATGGCTACACCTTC; cdr3_aa: CASSQSCMFYGYTF
v_call: TRBV6-1; d_call: TRBD2; j_call: TRBJ2-5; clone_size: NA; cdr3_nt: TGTGCCAGCAGTGACCGACTAGCGGGGAATCGGGAGACCCAGTACTTC; cdr3_aa: CASSDRLAGNRETQYF
v_call: TRBV5-6; d_call: NA; j_call: TRBJ2-5; clone_size: NA; cdr3_nt: TGTGCCAGCAGCCTACGTGGTGGACAGCGTGAAGAGACCCAGTACTTC; cdr3_aa: CASSLRGGQREETQYF
v_call: TRBV10-3; d_call: NA; j_call: TRBJ2-7; clone_size: NA; cdr3_nt: TGTGCCATCAGTGATGTTGACAGGAGGAGCTCCTACGAGCAGTACTTC; cdr3_aa: CAISDVDRRSSYEQYF
v_call: TRBV14; d_call: TRBD2; j_call: TRBJ2-7; clone_size: NA; cdr3_nt: TGTGCCAGCAGCCTAAGGAGCGGGAGCCCCTCCTACGAGCAGTACTTC; cdr3_aa: CASSLRSGSPSYEQYF
v_call: TRBV4-3; d_call: NA; j_call: TRBJ2-2; clone_size: NA; cdr3_nt: TGCGCCAGCAGCCAAGCGGGGGCGAACACCGGGGAGCTGTTTTTT; cdr3_aa: CASSQAGANTGELFF
v_call: TRBV5-1; d_call: NA; j_call: TRBJ2-1; clone_size: NA; cdr3_nt: TGCGCCAGCAGCTTGGCGTTTGGGGAGGTGGTTCGGAAGTTCTTC; cdr3_aa: CASSLAFGEVVRKFF
v_call: TRBV10-3; d_call: NA; j_call: TRBJ2-2; clone_size: NA; cdr3_nt: TGTGCCATCAGTGAGTCCAGGGGCGCGCGGACCGGGGAGCTGTTTTTT; cdr3_aa: CAISESRGARTGELFF
v_call: TRBV6-5; d_call: NA; j_call: TRBJ1-4; clone_size: NA; cdr3_nt: TGTGCCAGCTGCCGGGGGGCGGCGGGTGAAAAACTGTTTTTT; cdr3_aa: CASCRGAAGEKLFF
v_call: TRBV14; d_call: NA; j_call: TRBJ2-3; clone_size: once; cdr3_nt: TGTGCCAGCAGCCAAGGTCGTCAGATCACAGATACGCAGTATTTT; cdr3_aa: CASSQGRQITDTQYF
v_call: TRBV13; d_call: TRBD1; j_call: TRBJ2-7; clone_size: few; cdr3_nt: TGTGCCAGCAGCTTTGAAGGGACAGTAAACCTTTCCTACGAGCAGTACTTC; cdr3_aa: CASSFEGTVNLSYEQYF
v_call: TRBV5-5; d_call: NA; j_call: TRBJ1-4; clone_size: NA; cdr3_nt: TGTGCCAGCAGCTTGACAGGGTCTAATGAAAAACTGTTTTTT; cdr3_aa: CASSLTGSNEKLFF
v_call: TRBV19; d_call: TRBD1; j_call: TRBJ1-6; clone_size: NA; cdr3_nt: TGTGCCAGTAGCCGTGACAGGGTCCATAATTCACCCCTCCACTTT; cdr3_aa: CASSRDRVHNSPLHF
v_call: TRBV30; d_call: NA; j_call: TRBJ1-4; clone_size: NA; cdr3_nt: TGTGCCTCCCCAGGGGCTCACGAAAAACTGTTTTTT; cdr3_aa: CASPGAHEKLFF
v_call: TRBV3-1/TRBV3-2; d_call: NA; j_call: TRBJ1-2; clone_size: once; cdr3_nt: TGTGCCAGCAGCCAAGGTACGGGAAAACCCTATGGCTACACCTTC; cdr3_aa: CASSQGTGKPYGYTF
v_call: TRBV6-4; d_call: TRBD1; j_call: TRBJ2-3; clone_size: NA; cdr3_nt: TGTGCCAGCAGTAACCCCTTACCAAGACAGGGGAAGTTGCGGCCAGATACGCAGTATTTT; cdr3_aa: CASSNPLPRQGKLRPDTQYF
v_call: TRBV4-2; d_call: TRBD2; j_call: TRBJ2-7; clone_size: few; cdr3_nt: TGTGCCAGCAGCCAACCCTCCCCCGGGGTAGCGGGAGGGCCTTCCTACGAGCAGTACTTC; cdr3_aa: CASSQPSPGVAGGPSYEQYF